Below, one T cell receptor beta chain is given with its context. The antigen remains unidentified. The whole isolated RNA underwent reverse transcription, so sequencing captured expressed TCRB transcripts. The assay was immunoSEQ multiplex PCR, and TCRdb's table has in-frame clones only and misses some. The data hold 160,000 or so clones, with 63% observed a single time. This sample stems from a study of beta chain features in type 1 diabetes. Study background: On cell yields, gender and age, patients and healthy donors were similar. Across the samples, about 110,000,000 sorted cells were examined in total. General study results and limits: Moderate yet significant TCRB CDR3 shortening was seen in Type 1 diabetes patients in all four CD4+ subsets. Patients' naive, central memory and Treg TCRB repertoires seemed closer to one another than those of healthy donors.

A heparinised blood draw that averaged approximately 110 mL was obtained once from each donor. The CDR3 loop spans 17 amino acids. Germline V lookup: CDR1 MNHEY, CDR2 SMNVEV (reference sequence). Trimming shortened V by 6 bases and J by 0 bases, and 18 bases separated the two germline ends. The TCR originated in a man aged 25 to 40 with type 1 diabetes. The chain employs TRBV27 and TRBJ1-5; no firm D call. Sequencing input: naive CD4+ T cells from blood. The CDR3 bases are TGTGCCAGCAGCAGCATCCGCGGGGTGAATAGCAATCAGCCCCAGCATTTT. It codes for CASSSIRGVNSNQPQHF.